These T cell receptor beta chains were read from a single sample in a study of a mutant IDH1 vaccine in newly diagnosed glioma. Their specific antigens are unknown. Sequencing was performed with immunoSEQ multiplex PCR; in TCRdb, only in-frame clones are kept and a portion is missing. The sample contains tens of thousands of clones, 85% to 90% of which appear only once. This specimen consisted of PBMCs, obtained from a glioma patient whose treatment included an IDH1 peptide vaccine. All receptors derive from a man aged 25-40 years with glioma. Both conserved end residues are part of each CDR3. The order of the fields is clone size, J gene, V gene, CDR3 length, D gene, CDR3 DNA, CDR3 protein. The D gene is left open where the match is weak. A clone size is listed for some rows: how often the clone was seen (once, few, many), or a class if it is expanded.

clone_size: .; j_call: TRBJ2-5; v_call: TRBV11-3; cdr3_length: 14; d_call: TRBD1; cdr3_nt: TGTGCCAGCAGCCGGGACAGGGAGGCAGAGACCCAGTACTTC; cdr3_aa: CASSRDREAETQYF
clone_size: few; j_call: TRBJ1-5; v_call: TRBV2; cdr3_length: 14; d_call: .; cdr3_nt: TGTGCCAGCAGTGTGACGGAGCGGGGTCAGCCCCAGCATTTT; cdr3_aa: CASSVTERGQPQHF
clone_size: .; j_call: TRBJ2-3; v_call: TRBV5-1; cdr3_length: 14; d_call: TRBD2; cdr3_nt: TGCGCCAGCATGGGACTAGCGGATTCAGATACGCAGTATTTT; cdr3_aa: CASMGLADSDTQYF
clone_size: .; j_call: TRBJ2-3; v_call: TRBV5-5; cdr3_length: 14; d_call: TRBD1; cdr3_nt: TGTGCCAGTACGGACAGGGGGCGCACAGATACGCAGTATTTT; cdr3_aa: CASTDRGRTDTQYF
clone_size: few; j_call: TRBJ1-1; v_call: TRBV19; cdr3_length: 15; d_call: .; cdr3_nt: TGTGCCAGTAGGATAGATTGGGCCCCGCGCACTGAAGCTTTCTTT; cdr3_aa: CASRIDWAPRTEAFF
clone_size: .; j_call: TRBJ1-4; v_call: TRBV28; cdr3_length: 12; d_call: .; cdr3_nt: TGTGCCAGCAAGGGCGGTAATGAAAAACTGTTTTTT; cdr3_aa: CASKGGNEKLFF
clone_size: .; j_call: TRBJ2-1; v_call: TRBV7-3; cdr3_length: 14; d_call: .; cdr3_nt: TGTGCCAGCAGCTTAACCCTTCGGGGGAATGAGCAGTTCTTC; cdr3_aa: CASSLTLRGNEQFF
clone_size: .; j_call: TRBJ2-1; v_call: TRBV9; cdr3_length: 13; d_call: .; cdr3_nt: TGTGCCAGCAGCGTCGGGCCTGACAATGAGCAGTTCTTC; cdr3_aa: CASSVGPDNEQFF
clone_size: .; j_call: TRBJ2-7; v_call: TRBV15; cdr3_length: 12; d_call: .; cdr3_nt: TGTGCCACCAGCACGGCACTCCACGAGCAGTACTTC; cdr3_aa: CATSTALHEQYF
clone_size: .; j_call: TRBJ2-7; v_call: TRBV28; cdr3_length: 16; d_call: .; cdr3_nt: TGTGCCAGCAGATCGGACCCGATCGGGGGCAGGTACGAGCAGTACTTC; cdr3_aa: CASRSDPIGGRYEQYF
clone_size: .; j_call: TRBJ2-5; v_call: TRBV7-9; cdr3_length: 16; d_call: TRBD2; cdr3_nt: TGTGCCAGCAGCTCCAGGGGGACTAGCGGACAAGAGACCCAGTACTTC; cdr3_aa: CASSSRGTSGQETQYF
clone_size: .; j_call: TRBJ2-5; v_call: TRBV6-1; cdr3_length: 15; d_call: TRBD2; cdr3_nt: TGTGCCAGCAGGCATCACGGGGGGTCGGAAGAGACCCAGTACTTC; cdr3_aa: CASRHHGGSEETQYF
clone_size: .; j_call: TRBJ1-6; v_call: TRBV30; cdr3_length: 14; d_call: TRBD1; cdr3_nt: TGTGCCTGGAGCGTACAGGGGCGCAATTCACCCCTCCACTTT; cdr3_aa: CAWSVQGRNSPLHF
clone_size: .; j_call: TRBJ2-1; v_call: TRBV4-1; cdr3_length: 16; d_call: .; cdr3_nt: TGCGCCAGCAGCCAAGAAGAAGTGTCGGCCTACAATGAGCAGTTCTTC; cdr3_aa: CASSQEEVSAYNEQFF
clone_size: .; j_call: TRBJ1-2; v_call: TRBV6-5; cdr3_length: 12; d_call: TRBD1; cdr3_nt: TGTGCCAGTAGACAGGGGGCTCTTGGCTACACCTTC; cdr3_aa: CASRQGALGYTF
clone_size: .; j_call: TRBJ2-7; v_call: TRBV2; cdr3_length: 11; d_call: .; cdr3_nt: TGTGCCAGCAGTGCCAGGGGCGAGCAGTACTTC; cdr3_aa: CASSARGEQYF
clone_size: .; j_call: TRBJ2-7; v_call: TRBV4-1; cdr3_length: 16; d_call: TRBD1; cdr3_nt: TGCGCCAGCAGCCAAGAGGGGACAGGGGGCAAAAACGAGCAGTACTTC; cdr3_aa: CASSQEGTGGKNEQYF
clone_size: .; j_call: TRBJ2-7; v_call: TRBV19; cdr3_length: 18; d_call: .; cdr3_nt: TGTGCCAGTAGTATTGTCATAAGTACCCCCCCGGAGGTCTACGAGCAGTACTTC; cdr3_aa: CASSIVISTPPEVYEQYF
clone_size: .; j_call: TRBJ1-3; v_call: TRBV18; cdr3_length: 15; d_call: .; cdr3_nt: TGTGCCAGCTCACCGGATGTCTCTTCTGGAAACACCATATATTTT; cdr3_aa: CASSPDVSSGNTIYF
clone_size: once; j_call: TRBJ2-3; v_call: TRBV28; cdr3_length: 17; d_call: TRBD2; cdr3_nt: TGTGCCAGCAGCCTCGGGACTAGCGGGGGGGCGGAAGATACGCAGTATTTT; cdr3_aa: CASSLGTSGGAEDTQYF
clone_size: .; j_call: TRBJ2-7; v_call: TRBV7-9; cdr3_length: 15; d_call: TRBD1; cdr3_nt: TGTGCCAGCAGCCCTCGGACAGGGGGATCCTACGAGCAGTACTTC; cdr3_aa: CASSPRTGGSYEQYF
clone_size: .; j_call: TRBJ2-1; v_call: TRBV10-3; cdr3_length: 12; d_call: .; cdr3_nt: TGTGCCATCAATGGACGAGACAATGAGCAGTTCTTC; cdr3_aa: CAINGRDNEQFF
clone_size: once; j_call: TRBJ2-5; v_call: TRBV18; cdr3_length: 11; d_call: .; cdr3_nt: TGTGCCAGCTCACCCCAAGAGACCCAGTACTTC; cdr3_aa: CASSPQETQYF
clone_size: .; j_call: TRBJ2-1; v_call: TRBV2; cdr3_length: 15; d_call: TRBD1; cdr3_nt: TGTGCCACCCGACCGAGGGGGCCTGACCCCAATGAGCAGTTCTTC; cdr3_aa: CATRPRGPDPNEQFF
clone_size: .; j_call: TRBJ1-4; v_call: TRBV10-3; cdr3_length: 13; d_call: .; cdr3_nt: TGTGCCATCAGTGAGTCGACTAATGAAAAACTGTTTTTT; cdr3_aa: CAISESTNEKLFF